This T cell receptor beta chain was captured by sequencing in a study of T cell changes during pregnancy in multiple sclerosis (dated by TCRdb to 2018 to 2020). Notes on the research overall: In women with multiple sclerosis, the researchers looked at how the T cell repertoire shifted as pregnancy progressed.

Taken from cysteine to phenylalanine, the CDR3 has 14 residues. Only the CDR3 portion is preserved as DNA: 42 bases, with reading frame beginning at the first base. Based on the germline V gene, the CDR1 and CDR2 sequences are SNHLY and FYNNEI. Compared with germline, V lacks 10 bases and J lacks 4 bases; bases without a gene match: 9. To note about this clone: It has no known antigen specificity. No much larger clone is present one base from it, and per-base qualities are unavailable.

Library preparation used the immunoSEQ multiplex PCR assay. This immuneACCESS table, as held by TCRdb, lists in-frame sequences with V and J called but not all clones. Of the missing ones, under half trace to an unresolved V gene in checked studies; the others have no known cause. The sample records some 30,000 clones, 80% to 90% of which are singletons. The ten largest clones represent 11% of the sample. The source material was CD8+ T cells from peripheral blood mononuclear cells, sampled in the third trimester of pregnancy. The chain is assembled from TRBV2 and TRBJ2-3; the central 9 bases match TRBD2. This TCR was recovered from a female donor with multiple sclerosis, enrolled in a pregnancy study. The base sequence is TGTGCCACCCTCGCGGGGGGGGGTGCAGATACGCAGTATTTT. Translated, this is CATLAGGGADTQYF.